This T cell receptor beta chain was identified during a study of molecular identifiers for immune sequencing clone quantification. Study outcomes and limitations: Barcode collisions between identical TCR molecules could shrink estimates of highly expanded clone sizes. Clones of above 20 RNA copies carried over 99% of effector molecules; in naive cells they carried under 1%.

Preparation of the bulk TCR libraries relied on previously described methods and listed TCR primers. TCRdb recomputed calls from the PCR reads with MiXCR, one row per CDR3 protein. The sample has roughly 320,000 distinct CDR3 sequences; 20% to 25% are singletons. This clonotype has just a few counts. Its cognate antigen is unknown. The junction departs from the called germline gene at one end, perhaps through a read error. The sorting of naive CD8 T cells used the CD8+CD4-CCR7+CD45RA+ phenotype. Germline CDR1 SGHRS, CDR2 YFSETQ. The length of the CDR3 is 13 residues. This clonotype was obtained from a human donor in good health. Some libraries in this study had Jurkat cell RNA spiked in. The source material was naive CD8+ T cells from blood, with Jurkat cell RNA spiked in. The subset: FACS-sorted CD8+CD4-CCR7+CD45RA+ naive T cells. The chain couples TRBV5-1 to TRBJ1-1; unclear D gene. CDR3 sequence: CASSLQGNTGAFF. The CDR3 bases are TGCGCCAGCAGCTTGCAAGGGAACACTGGAGCTTTCTTT.